The clone carrying this T cell receptor beta chain was observed a handful of times. The PCR contained 60 Vbeta and 13 Jbeta primers. Data came from immunoSEQ multiplex PCR; TCRdb stores just in-frame clones and leaves some out. The table has roughly 110,000 clones, 79% seen once. The data were obtained in a study of cytomegalovirus exposure and HLA in healthy donors. The sample consisted of PBMCs. The TCR was taken from a woman under 30 in good health and CMV-seropositive.

As DNA, the CDR3 is TGTGCTAGTGCCATTGCGGGGGCCTGGCAGCCCCAGCATTTT. This gives the protein CASAIAGAWQPQHF. The J gene is TRBJ1-5, the V gene TRBV12-5; possibly TRBD1 for D (6 bases). The CDR3 is 14 residues long. Germline V gene sequence: CDR1 LGHNT, CDR2 FRNRAP. V was trimmed by 7 bases and J by 7 bases, leaving 17 bases between them.